This T cell receptor beta chain was found in a study of blood T cell repertoires in COVID-19. Trimming pared 2 bases from V and 6 bases from J, leaving 25 bases between. From germline, CDR1 is LNHDA and CDR2 SQIVND (reference sequence). This CDR3 region has 19 residues. In the original analysis: Nucleated cell counts were estimated from reference gene primer amplification. Clones were sequenced by immunoSEQ multiplex PCR, and TCRdb holds only the in-frame ones, with some missing. That table gives V, J and clone size, and the DNA gave D and trimming. The profile shows roughly 140,000 clones, roughly 84% of them singletons.

The receptor was isolated from a man between 70 and 80 years old with acute or convalescent COVID-19. Sequencing was carried out using peripheral blood. The chain couples TRBV19 to TRBJ2-2, with D perhaps TRBD2 (5 bases). In nucleotides, the CDR3 is TGTGCCAGTAGTATAAGGCCCCGCCGGGAACCTAAAGGACCCGGGGAGCTGTTTTTT. Its translation is CASSIRPRREPKGPGELFF.